The rows below give T cell receptor beta chains drawn from one sample of a study of low-dose radiotherapy and immunotherapy resistance in tumors. One entry per CDR3 protein results from TCRdb running MiXCR on the reads. Here the sample spans roughly 48,000 distinct CDR3 sequences, around 33% being singletons. The material was PBMCs, obtained after low-dose radiotherapy plus immunotherapy. The receptors stem from a male donor with rectosigmoid adenocarcinoma. Both conserved end residues are part of each CDR3. D genes are given only for firm matches. Size values are once, few and many counts, or a class for expanded clones, and some rows have none.

abundance,d_gene,v_gene,j_gene,CDR3nt,CDR3aa
.,TRBD2,TRBV4-1,TRBJ2-7,TGCGCCAGCAGCCAAGATAGGGCCCGGGGGCGGGGGGCCGGCGAGCAGTACTTC,CASSQDRARGRGAGEQYF
few,.,TRBV9,TRBJ1-1,TGTGCCAGCAGCCCCCCTCTCTCTTACGGCGGCACTGAAGCTTTCTTT,CASSPPLSYGGTEAFF
.,.,TRBV5-4,TRBJ2-7,TGTGCCAGCAGCTTAGGGCAGGGGAGAGCCGAGCAGTACTTC,CASSLGQGRAEQYF
few,TRBD2,TRBV6-2/TRBV6-3,TRBJ2-2,TGTGCCAGCAGTCCTAGCGGGGGAAAGCTGTTTTTT,CASSPSGGKLFF
.,TRBD1,TRBV29-1,TRBJ2-3,TGCAGCCTTCGGACAGGGGGTGAGGATACGCAGTATTTT,CSLRTGGEDTQYF
many,.,TRBV28,TRBJ2-7,TGTGCCAGCAGTTTATCCGGGGGACCCCGAAAGTACTTC,CASSLSGGPRKYF
many,.,TRBV29-1,TRBJ2-3,TGCAGCGTTGAGATTAGCGGCACAGATACGCAGTATTTT,CSVEISGTDTQYF
many,.,TRBV28,TRBJ2-7,TGTGCCAGCAGATCAGCTCACTACGAGCAGTACTTC,CASRSAHYEQYF
.,TRBD1,TRBV9,TRBJ2-1,TGTGCCAGCAGCGGGGACAGTAATGAGCAGTTCTTC,CASSGDSNEQFF
few,.,TRBV5-6,TRBJ2-2,.,CASSLANLGELFFF
many,.,TRBV7-2,TRBJ1-5,TGTGCCAGCAGCCCCCAGCAGGGAACCAATCAGCCCCAGCATTTT,CASSPQQGTNQPQHF
few,.,TRBV6-2/TRBV6-3,TRBJ1-3,TGTGCCAGCAGGGAGCTATGGGAAGACTCTGGAAACACCATATATTTT,CASRELWEDSGNTIYF
medium-sized,TRBD2,TRBV3-1,TRBJ2-7,TGTGCCAGCAGCCAAGGACTAGCTGGGTACGAGCAGTACTTC,CASSQGLAGYEQYF
.,.,TRBV7-2,TRBJ2-7,TGTGCCAGCAGCGTGAGGGGGGCATATTACAATGAGCAGTACTTC,CASSVRGAYYNEQYF
.,TRBD1,TRBV6-2/TRBV6-3,TRBJ2-7,TGTGCCAGCAGTGCAAGACAGGGGACCTACGAGCAGTACTTC,CASSARQGTYEQYF
many,.,TRBV7-6,TRBJ2-5,TGTGCCAGCAGCCTCCGGGAACCCCAACCCCAAGAGACCCAGTACTTC,CASSLREPQPQETQYF
many,TRBD1,TRBV27,TRBJ1-5,TGTGCCAGCAGTGTAGGGCCTACAGGGGATGGCAATCAGCCCCAGCATTTT,CASSVGPTGDGNQPQHF
.,.,TRBV4-3,TRBJ1-3,TGCGCCAGCAGCCAGGGTTCTAGGGACGTCGGAAACACCATATATTTT,CASSQGSRDVGNTIYF
many,.,TRBV6-6,TRBJ2-7,TGTGCCAGCAGTTCCCGCGCAACTGGCCCCTACGAGCAGTACTTC,CASSSRATGPYEQYF
.,TRBD2,TRBV3-1,TRBJ2-1,TGTGCCAGCAGCCAAGACCCAGCGGGAGGTGGGGAGCAGTTCTTC,CASSQDPAGGGEQFF
many,.,TRBV29-1,TRBJ2-2,TGCAGCGCCGAATCAAACACCGGGGAGCTGTTTTTT,CSAESNTGELFF
.,.,TRBV19,TRBJ1-1,TGTGCCAGTAGTTTGGGGATAATGAGCACTGAAGCTTTCTTT,CASSLGIMSTEAFF
many,.,TRBV18,TRBJ2-7,TGTGCCAGCTCCCCTCCGGGCCAAGCCTACGAGCAGTACTTC,CASSPPGQAYEQYF
many,.,TRBV6-2/TRBV6-3,TRBJ2-7,TGTGCCAGCAACCGAGAGGTGCTCTCCTACGAGCAGTACTTC,CASNREVLSYEQYF
many,.,TRBV10-3,TRBJ2-6,TGTGCCATCACGAAAGGGGGTTCCTCTGGGGCCAACGTCCTGACTTTC,CAITKGGSSGANVLTF
many,.,TRBV6-2/TRBV6-3,TRBJ2-4,TGTGCCAGCAGTCCCGGTACGGGAAACATTCAGTACTTC,CASSPGTGNIQYF
once,TRBD2,TRBV28,TRBJ2-7,TGTGCCAGCAGGCGCGGCGGGGGCTCCTACGAGCAGTACTTC,CASRRGGGSYEQYF
.,TRBD1,TRBV19,TRBJ2-2,TGTGCCAGTAGACGATTGACAGGGGCGTCTGGGGAGCTGTTTTTT,CASRRLTGASGELFF
many,.,TRBV7-9,TRBJ2-5,TGTGCCAGCAGCTTAGACCCGGGTTTTGGGGAGACCCAGTACTTC,CASSLDPGFGETQYF
many,.,TRBV3-1,TRBJ2-1,TGTGCCAGCAGCCAAAAGCACGGTTGGGGATTTTCGTGGGAGCAGTTCTTC,CASSQKHGWGFSWEQFF
.,.,TRBV28,TRBJ2-1,TGTGCCAGCACCCCCGGTCTGAAGGGTCCCTACAATGAGCAGTTCTTC,CASTPGLKGPYNEQFF
.,TRBD2,TRBV28,TRBJ2-7,TGTGCCAGCACGACGGGAGGCTTGTACGAGCAGTACTTC,CASTTGGLYEQYF
.,.,TRBV5-6,TRBJ2-1,TGTGCCAGCAGCTTGGATGGGGGCGAAGTGTACAATGAGCAGTTCTTC,CASSLDGGEVYNEQFF
many,.,TRBV20-1,TRBJ2-1,TGCAGTGCGAAGGGAAATGAGCAGTTCTTC,CSAKGNEQFF
.,TRBD2,TRBV28,TRBJ2-2,TGTGCCAGACTAGGACTAGCGGGAATGAACACCGGGGAGCTGTTTTTT,CARLGLAGMNTGELFF
.,TRBD2,TRBV13,TRBJ2-7,TGTGCCAGCAGCCCCCGGACTAGCGGGGGGGAGTCCTTCGAGCAGTACTTC,CASSPRTSGGESFEQYF
few,TRBD1,TRBV28,TRBJ2-1,TGTGCCAGCAATGCCGGGACAGGGTTATTCTTC,CASNAGTGLFF
.,TRBD2,TRBV7-2,TRBJ2-1,TGTGCCAGCAGCTTAGTCACTAGCGGAAAGCAGTTCTTC,CASSLVTSGKQFF
.,.,TRBV29-1,TRBJ1-6,TGCAGCGTCGTCCAGGGAGATAATTCACCCCTCCACTTT,CSVVQGDNSPLHF
many,.,TRBV5-1,TRBJ2-5,TGCGCCAGCAGCTTGGCGCTGGGCACTCAAGAGACCCAGTACTTC,CASSLALGTQETQYF
many,TRBD1,TRBV6-2/TRBV6-3,TRBJ2-7,TGTGCCAGCAACGACCGGACAGGGGGCTCCTACGAGCAGTACTTC,CASNDRTGGSYEQYF
many,TRBD2,TRBV24-1,TRBJ2-1,TGTGCCACCAGTGATCAACCGGGACTACTTTACAATGAGCAGTTCTTC,CATSDQPGLLYNEQFF
many,TRBD1,TRBV7-8,TRBJ2-2,TGTGCCGCGCCACGGGGACAGCTCGTTAACACCGGGGAGCTGTTTTTT,CAAPRGQLVNTGELFF
.,.,TRBV5-5,TRBJ2-2,TGTGCCAGCAGCTTGGCCAAGGGGGTAGTGAACACCGGGGAGCTGTTTTTT,CASSLAKGVVNTGELFF
many,.,TRBV7-9,TRBJ2-7,TGTGCCAGCAGCTCCATTTTTGGGCGCTCCGAGCAGTACTTC,CASSSIFGRSEQYF
.,TRBD2,TRBV10-3,TRBJ2-5,TGTGCCATCAGTGAGAGTCGGGAAGCTAGCGGGAAGAAAGAGACCCAGTACTTC,CAISESREASGKKETQYF
few,.,TRBV5-4,TRBJ1-5,TGTGCCAGCAGCCTCGGGGGGGCGTTAGGGTCTTCTCAGCCCCAGCATTTT,CASSLGGALGSSQPQHF
.,TRBD2,TRBV6-6,TRBJ2-7,TGTGCCAGCAGCCGGGGACTAGCGGGGATCTACGAGCAGTACTTC,CASSRGLAGIYEQYF
few,TRBD2,TRBV2,TRBJ2-1,TGTGCCAGCGGCGGGGGGGGAGGGAGGATAAGCTCCTACAATGAGCAGTTCTTC,CASGGGGGRISSYNEQFF
many,TRBD1,TRBV18,TRBJ2-5,TGTGCCAGCTCACAGGGGGCACTCCAAGAGACCCAGTACTTC,CASSQGALQETQYF
.,.,TRBV15,TRBJ2-6,TGTGCCACCAGCAGAGTACGGGTGGCCCAGGGGTCAGGGGCCAACGTCCTGACTTTC,CATSRVRVAQGSGANVLTF
many,TRBD1,TRBV24-1,TRBJ2-1,TGTGCCAGCAGGGGGCGCTTTAGAAGCTCCTACAATGAGCAGTTCTTC,CASRGRFRSSYNEQFF
many,TRBD1,TRBV7-9,TRBJ2-3,TGTGCCAGCAGATATGACAGGGGGGAAAGCACAGATACGCAGTATTTT,CASRYDRGESTDTQYF
medium-sized,TRBD2,TRBV6-2/TRBV6-3,TRBJ2-1,TGTGCCAGCAGTATGTTAGCGGGAGGGCCGGGTGAGCAGTTCTTC,CASSMLAGGPGEQFF